This T cell receptor (beta chain) was captured by sequencing in a study of Ad26.COV2.S vaccination and SARS-CoV-2 variants. Study-wide background: The study gave Ad26.COV2.S intramuscularly, once or twice 56 days apart. Study results and caveats: Spike-specific TCR breadth was greater in vaccine than placebo recipients. Comparability of non-spike TCR breadth was observed across vaccine and placebo recipients.

Assay: immunoSEQ multiplex PCR; the TCRdb copy retains only in-frame clones and omits some. The sample includes roughly 320,000 clones, around 84% of them seen just once. Sample treatment: roughly 20 received Ad26.COV2.S at low or high dose, single or two shots; five or six received placebo; per-sample allocation not given. On day 63 after the first injection, vaccine and placebo recipients gave samples. An Ad26 vector that expressed Wuhan-strain SARS-CoV-2 spike constituted the vaccine. As regards this clone: Its antigen is not identified.

The TCR was taken from a person aged 18 to 65 who received the Ad26.COV2.S COVID-19 vaccine or a placebo. Specimen: peripheral blood, collected in a trial of Ad26.COV2.S vaccine versus placebo.

CDR3 sequence reads: CASSLGEPQGGQETQYF. CDR3 nucleotide sequence: TGTGCCAGCAGCTTAGGAGAGCCGCAGGGGGGACAAGAGACCCAGTACTTC. The chain has TRBV5-6 and TRBJ2-5; a possible D gene is TRBD1 (7 bases). There are 17 residues in the CDR3. Germline lookup yields CDR1 SGHDT and CDR2 YYEEEE. Trimming shortened V by 2 bases and J by 2 bases, and 19 bases separated the two germline ends.